This T cell receptor beta chain was captured by sequencing in a study of cytomegalovirus exposure and HLA in healthy donors. Per germline, CDR1 SGHRS and CDR2 YFSETQ. Germline trimming cut 0 bases from V and 11 bases from J; bases unmatched to any gene: 21. CDR3 length: 19 residues. Researchers ran the PCR with 60 Vbeta and 13 Jbeta primers. Sequencing was performed with immunoSEQ multiplex PCR; in TCRdb, only in-frame clones are kept and a portion is missing. The table records some 140,000 clones, 80% of them present only once. The chain carries TRBV5-1 and TRBJ2-1; TRBD1 matches at 9 bases. This receptor was taken from a woman aged 40-49 years in good health and CMV-seropositive. The material sequenced was PBMCs. The CDR3 loop is CASSLGRAQGASHLPQQFF. In DNA, the CDR3 is TGCGCCAGCAGCTTGGGACGAGCACAGGGGGCGTCGCACCTCCCCCAGCAGTTCTTC.